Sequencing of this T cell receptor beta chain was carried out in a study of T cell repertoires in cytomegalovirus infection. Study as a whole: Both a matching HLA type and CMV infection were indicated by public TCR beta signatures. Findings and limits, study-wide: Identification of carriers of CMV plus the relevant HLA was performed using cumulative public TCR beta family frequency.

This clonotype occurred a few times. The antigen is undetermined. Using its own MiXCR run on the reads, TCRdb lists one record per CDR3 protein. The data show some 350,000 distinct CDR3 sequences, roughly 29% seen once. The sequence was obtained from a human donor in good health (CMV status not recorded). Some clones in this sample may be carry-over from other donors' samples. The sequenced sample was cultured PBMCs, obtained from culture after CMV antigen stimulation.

Here the CDR3 DNA reads TGTGCCAGCAGCTTAACCCTAGCGAGCACAGATACGCAGTATTTT. This sequence encodes CASSLTLASTDTQYF. The V gene is TRBV7-2, the J gene TRBJ2-3; tentatively, D is TRBD2 (6 bases). CDR3 length: 15 amino acids. V was shortened by 2 bases and J by 0 bases, with 9 bases between the two germline ends. CDR1 is SGHTA, CDR2 FQGNSA, per germline.